This T cell receptor (beta chain) comes out of a study of radiotherapy plus CTLA-4 blockade in lung cancer. For the study at large: Disease control was seen in about 30% of patients, objective responses in roughly 19%.

Chemo-refractory metastatic non-small-cell lung cancer patients were treated with focal radiation plus CTLA-4 blockade with ipilimumab. Notes on the study in general: Early blood T cell clone dynamics reportedly forecast response best, with interferon-beta.

Generated by immunoSEQ multiplex PCR, the TCRdb table keeps only in-frame clones and is missing some. The table has 15,000 to 20,000 clones, 86% seen once. With respect to this clone: The antigen is undetermined.

The sample in question was peripheral blood, obtained from a patient treated with radiotherapy plus ipilimumab. This TCR was recovered from a human donor with non-small cell lung cancer whose response to radiotherapy plus ipilimumab could not be evaluated.

The CDR3 sequence: CASTPGVWGTEAFF. CDR3 sequence (DNA): TGTGCCAGCACCCCAGGGGTCTGGGGCACTGAAGCTTTCTTT. This chain links TRBV27 with TRBJ1-1; tentatively, D is TRBD1 (6 bases). The V gene's germline CDR1 is MNHEY and CDR2 SMNVEV (reference sequence). CDR3 length equals 14 residues. The germline V and J ends were trimmed by 7 bases and 4 bases, with 16 bases remaining between them.